Following are 32 T cell receptor beta chains from one sample sequenced in a study of blood T cell repertoires in COVID-19. Libraries were prepared by immunoSEQ multiplex PCR; TCRdb keeps only in-frame clonotypes and omits some of them. The data hold 180,000 or so clones, with approximately 88% observed a single time. The material sequenced was PBMCs or T cells enriched from blood (not recorded which). The source is a woman aged 60-75 years who had recovered from COVID-19.

This rearrangement joins TRBV28 to TRBJ2-7; a possible D gene is TRBD1 (6 bases). Trimming left V 3 bases short and J 2 bases short, with 14 bases between. Germline V lookup: CDR1 MDHEN, CDR2 SYDVKM. The CDR3 is 15 residues long. The CDR3 loop is CASSFIGGKAYEQYF. CDR3 DNA: TGTGCCAGCAGTTTTATAGGGGGAAAGGCCTACGAGCAGTACTTC.

The CDR3 coding sequence is TGCGCCAGCAGTGAGTGGGGCCCTGGCACCTACGAGCAGTACTTC. It yields the protein CASSEWGPGTYEQYF. This chain uses TRBV10-2 with TRBJ2-7; tentatively, D is TRBD1 (5 bases). This CDR3 has 15 amino acids. Germline loops: CDR1 WSHSY, CDR2 SAAADI. Trimming shortened V by 1 base and J by 2 bases, and 12 bases separated the two germline ends.

As for this clone: The sample holds other DNA sequences that translate to the same CDR3. CDR3 protein: CASSIQGADTEAFF. The CDR3 nucleotides are TGTGCCAGTAGTATTCAGGGGGCGGACACTGAAGCTTTCTTT. J is TRBJ1-1 and V is TRBV19, with TRBD1 matching 8 bases. Germline V gene sequence: CDR1 LNHDA, CDR2 SQIVND (reference sequence). V was pared by 3 bases and J by 3 bases, with 3 bases of the junction left unmatched. The length of the CDR3 is 14 residues.

J is TRBJ1-6 and V is TRBV28, with D unresolved. The CDR3 loop spans 14 amino acids. The germline CDR1 and CDR2 sequences are MDHEN and SYDVKM. Trimming cost V 7 bases and J 5 bases, with 12 bases left between them. Here the CDR3 reads CASTRSGNNSPLHF. CDR3 DNA: TGTGCCAGCACTCGATCCGGGAATAATTCACCCCTCCACTTT. Using reference TRBV28 and TRBJ1-6 for the parts outside the CDR3, the full variable domain is DVKVTQSSRYLVKRTGEKVFLECVQDMDHENMFWYRQDPGLGLRLIYFSYDVKMKEKGDIPEGYSVSREKKERFSLILESASTNQTSMYLCASTRSGNNSPLHFGNGTRLTVT.

The chain uses TRBV7-9 and TRBJ2-3, with 11 positions matching TRBD2. CDR3 length: 18 residues. J gave up 3 bases and V 5 bases, and 13 bases lay outside the gene matches. From germline, CDR1 is SEHNR and CDR2 FQNEAQ (reference sequence). The CDR3 coding sequence is TGTGCCAGCAGCCCGCCCCGGACTACTAGCGGGAGAACAGATACGCAGTATTTT. Residues: CASSPPRTTSGRTDTQYF.

The chain carries TRBV10-1 and TRBJ2-7; possible D gene TRBD1, 6 bases. Looked up from germline, CDR1 is WNHNN and CDR2 is SYGVQD (reference sequence). V was trimmed by 3 bases and J by 5 bases, leaving 14 bases between them. The CDR3 has 14 residues. The CDR3: CASSDFRTEDEQYF. Written as DNA, the CDR3 is TGCGCCAGCAGTGATTTCCGGACAGAGGACGAGCAGTACTTC.

The rearrangement links TRBV3-1 (or the pseudogene TRBV3-2) to TRBJ2-7; no clear D gene. V lost 1 base to trimming and J lost 3 bases, with 13 bases between them. There are 15 residues in the CDR3. In germline, CDR1 is LGHDT, CDR2 YNNKEL (reference sequence). CDR3: CASSQVGAQNYEQYF. CDR3 DNA sequence: TGTGCCAGCAGCCAAGTTGGTGCACAGAACTACGAGCAGTACTTC.

The V and J genes are TRBV4-1 and TRBJ1-2; possible D gene TRBD1, 6 bases. The germline CDR1 and CDR2 sequences are MGHRA and YSYEKL. Trimming pared 1 base from V and 4 bases from J, leaving 19 bases between. CDR3 length equals 17 residues. CDR3 nucleotide sequence: TGCGCCAGCAGCCAAGTAGCAGGGGTGAGCCCGATCTATGGCTACACCTTC. This sequence encodes CASSQVAGVSPIYGYTF.

The CDR3 DNA is TGTGCCAGCACCAGGGGGCCAGGCGGGGAGCTGTTTTTT. Translating it yields CASTRGPGGELFF. The chain links TRBV12-3 or TRBV12-4 to TRBJ2-2; TRBD1 matches at 8 bases. Losses at the gene ends were 7 bases for V and 7 bases for J; bases not matched to a gene: 5. The CDR3 totals 13 residues.

The genes are TRBV25-1 and TRBJ1-2; weak D call: TRBD1 (6 bases). V lost 4 bases and J lost 6, with 12 bases in between. Looked up from germline, CDR1 is MGHDK and CDR2 is SYGVNS. This CDR3 is built from 13 residues. CDR3 sequence: CASSAYYRDGYTF. CDR3 in DNA: TGTGCCAGCAGTGCCTACTACAGGGATGGCTACACCTTC.

This clone has only a few counts. The gene calls are TRBV11-2 and TRBJ1-2; the match to TRBD1 covers 9 bases. Germline values: CDR1 SGHAT, CDR2 FQNNGV. V lost 5 bases and J lost 4; bases outside the gene matches: 5. The CDR3 runs to 14 residues. The CDR3 reads CASSTGQGRYGYTF. In nucleotides, the CDR3 is TGTGCCAGCAGCACCGGACAGGGGCGCTATGGCTACACCTTC. The full variable domain, with the rest looked up from reference TRBV11-2 and TRBJ1-2, is EAGVAQSPRYKIIEKRQSVAFWCNPISGHATLYWYQQILGQGPKLLIQFQNNGVVDDSQLPKDRFSAERLKGVDSTLKIQPAKLEDSAVYLCASSTGQGRYGYTFGSGTRLTVV.

The count of this clone is one. This chain joins TRBV10-3 and TRBJ2-1, with a tentative D call TRBD2 (6 bases). Per the germline V gene, CDR1 is ENHRY and CDR2 is SYGVKD. The CDR3 length is 18 residues. V lost 3 bases and J 10 bases, leaving 28 bases between the germline ends. The CDR3 DNA reads as TGTGCCATCAGTGACCCAACTGCCGGACTCGTTGGTGGGGGGGAGCAGTTCTTC. It encodes CAISDPTAGLVGGGEQFF.

The chain links TRBV5-5 to TRBJ1-2, with 8 positions matching TRBD1. With V trimmed by 4 bases and J by 5 bases, 7 bases remained unmatched. CDR3 size: 14 residues. Germline values: CDR1 SGHKS, CDR2 YYEKEE (reference sequence). The CDR3 region has the DNA TGTGCCAGCAGCCAAATTGACAGGGGATATGGCTACACCTTC. As protein: CASSQIDRGYGYTF.

This chain links TRBV5-4 with TRBJ1-1; no clear D. Per germline, CDR1 SGHNT and CDR2 YYREEE (reference sequence). Trimming cost V 1 base and J 6 bases, with 10 bases left between them. This CDR3 has 13 residues. CDR3 sequence (DNA): TGTGCCAGCAGCTTGAATTATATCCCTGAAGCTTTCTTT. Amino acids: CASSLNYIPEAFF.

CDR3 DNA sequence: TGTGCCAGCAGCCAAAACCAGGGGTCTTCACCCCTCCACTTT. Translated, it gives CASSQNQGSSPLHF. The rearrangement uses TRBV3-1 (or the pseudogene TRBV3-2) and TRBJ1-6, with a tentative D call TRBD1 (6 bases). Trimming removed 2 bases at V and 9 bases at J, with 11 bases between. This CDR3 has 14 residues. Germline V lookup: CDR1 LGHDT, CDR2 YNNKEL (reference sequence).

The rearrangement joins TRBV7-3 to TRBJ2-3; TRBD2 aligns across 9 bases. This CDR3 contains 14 residues. Germline CDR1 SGHTA, CDR2 FQGTGA. Unmatched junction bases numbered 3, after V lost 4 bases and J lost 4 bases. CDR3 amino acids: CASSSSGISDTQYF. The CDR3, as DNA: TGTGCCAGCAGCTCTAGCGGGATATCAGATACGCAGTATTTT.

The genes are TRBV3-1 (or the pseudogene TRBV3-2) and TRBJ2-7, with 8 bases aligning to TRBD1. The CDR3 loop spans 14 amino acids. The germline V gene encodes CDR1 LGHDT and CDR2 YNNKEL (reference sequence). The V gene end was trimmed by 1 base and the J gene end by 4 bases; junction bases not matched to a gene: 3. CDR3 residues: CASSQAGTGYEQYF. For the CDR3, the DNA is TGTGCCAGCAGCCAAGCGGGGACAGGATACGAGCAGTACTTC.

The rearrangement joins TRBV4-1 to TRBJ1-1; TRBD1 is a possible D gene (6 bases). Germline V gene sequence: CDR1 MGHRA, CDR2 YSYEKL. The CDR3 consists of 15 residues. V lost 1 base to trimming and J lost 11 bases, with 20 bases between them. The DNA of the CDR3 is TGCGCCAGCAGCCAAGGAGGGGACACCCTCGGGTGGGCTTTCTTT. This codes for CASSQGGDTLGWAFF.

The V call is TRBV12-3 or TRBV12-4, the J call TRBJ1-3; D uncertain. Trimming cost V 1 base and J 3 bases, with 4 bases left between them. The CDR3 is 13 amino acids. As DNA, the CDR3 is TGTGCCAGCAGTTTAGACAGTGGAAACACCATATATTTT. This encodes CASSLDSGNTIYF.

This chain uses TRBV19 with TRBJ2-2; the match to TRBD1 covers 7 bases. The CDR3 runs 15 residues. Germline V gene data show CDR1 as LNHDA and CDR2 as SQIVND (reference sequence). V shed 6 bases and J 6 bases; nucleotides not matched to a gene: 10. For the CDR3, the DNA is TGTGCCAGTAGACCGACAGGGACCGTCTCCGGGGAGCTGTTTTTT. Protein sequence: CASRPTGTVSGELFF.

This clone was counted once. The chain employs TRBV20-1 and TRBJ2-1, with 9 bases aligning to TRBD2. Germline V gene data show CDR1 as DFQATT and CDR2 as SNEGSKA (reference sequence). J lost 5 bases, V lost 3 bases, and 5 bases had no gene match. This CDR3 is built from 14 residues. The CDR3 region is CSASAGGDHNEQFF. The CDR3 DNA reads as TGCAGTGCTAGTGCGGGGGGGGACCACAATGAGCAGTTCTTC.

The chain couples TRBV6-5 to TRBJ2-7; no definite D call. The V gene's germline CDR1 is MNHEY and CDR2 SVGAGI. The CDR3 length is 15 residues. V gave up 3 bases and J gave up 5 bases, with 17 bases separating them. CDR3 sequence: CASSYLAGVSNEQYF. For the CDR3, the DNA is TGTGCCAGCAGTTATCTGGCAGGCGTCTCGAACGAGCAGTACTTC.

This clone was recorded only once. V and J are TRBV4-1 and TRBJ2-7; the D is unclear. The CDR3 spans 11 residues. Trimming removed 5 bases at V and 1 base at J, with 3 bases between. The germline gives CDR1 MGHRA, CDR2 YSYEKL. CDR3 in DNA: TGCGCCAGCAGCTCTTCCTACGAGCAGTACTTC. It is translated as CASSSSYEQYF.

The chain couples TRBV5-5 to TRBJ2-7; 10 bases are a match to TRBD1. Germline CDR1 SGHKS, CDR2 YYEKEE (reference sequence). The length of the CDR3 is 15 residues. Trimming at V came to 4 bases and at J to 4 bases, leaving 8 bases not matched to a gene. The CDR3 sequence is CASSPPGTGAYEQYF. The CDR3 region has the DNA TGTGCCAGCAGCCCGCCCGGGACAGGGGCTTACGAGCAGTACTTC.

J is TRBJ1-5 and V is TRBV28; TRBD1 matches at 7 bases. The CDR3 is 16 residues long. CDR1 and CDR2 (germline): MDHEN, SYDVKM. With 5 bases clipped from V and 1 base from J, the junction kept 8 bases outside the gene matches. DNA for the CDR3: TGTGCCAGCAGTCCAGGACAGGTTGGAAGCAATCAGCCCCAGCATTTT. Translation gives CASSPGQVGSNQPQHF.

Only a few counts were recorded for this clone. The V call is TRBV6-5, the J call TRBJ1-4, with a possible D match to TRBD1 (5 bases). This CDR3 contains 14 residues. V lost 6 bases, J lost 4 bases, and 12 bases lay in between. Germline CDR1 and CDR2: MNHEY and SVGAGI. The chain's CDR3 is CASRDGTHNEKLFF. The CDR3 DNA is TGTGCCAGCAGGGACGGGACTCATAATGAAAAACTGTTTTTT.

The chain uses TRBV10-3 and TRBJ2-2; possibly TRBD2 for D (5 bases). This CDR3 comprises 15 residues. Germline V gene data show CDR1 as ENHRY and CDR2 as SYGVKD. V was cut by 10 bases and J by 0 bases, with 15 bases left in between. In DNA, the CDR3 is TGTGCCACCACACGTAGCGACGCGAACACCGGGGAGCTGTTTTTT. Amino acids: CATTRSDANTGELFF.

Remarks on this clone: The sample carries other DNA sequences with the same CDR3. This chain uses TRBV20-1 with TRBJ2-5; D unclear. The germline V gene encodes CDR1 DFQATT and CDR2 SNEGSKA (reference sequence). This CDR3 has 11 amino acids. Deletions cut 3 bases from V and 5 bases from J, with 7 bases between. CDR3 nucleotides: TGCAGTGCTAGGGCCAGGGAGACCCAGTACTTC. Translated, it gives CSARARETQYF.

The DNA of the CDR3 is TGTGCCAGCAGCGGCAGGGGGGAGACCCAGTACTTC. This sequence encodes CASSGRGETQYF. The chain is built from TRBV7-2 and TRBJ2-5, with 7 bases identical to TRBD1. This CDR3 comprises 12 residues. J lost 5 bases, V lost 5 bases, and 2 bases had no gene match. The germline CDR1 and CDR2 sequences are SGHTA and FQGNSA. Combining the CDR3 with reference TRBV7-2 and TRBJ2-5 gives the whole variable domain GAGVSQSPSNKVTEKGKDVELRCDPISGHTALYWYRQSLGQGLEFLIYFQGNSAPDKSGLPSDRFSAERTGGSVSTLTIQRTQQEDSAVYLCASSGRGETQYFGPGTRLLVL.

V and J are TRBV29-1 and TRBJ1-2, with 10 bases aligning to TRBD1. From germline, CDR1 is SQVTM and CDR2 ANQGSEA. Losses at the gene ends were 7 bases for V and 6 bases for J; bases not matched to a gene: 8. CDR3 length: 13 amino acids. CDR3 protein: CSGIGQGVNGYTF. CDR3 nucleotide sequence: TGCAGCGGCATAGGACAGGGGGTTAATGGCTACACCTTC.

The chain joins TRBV5-1 to TRBJ1-2; D is perhaps TRBD1 (6 bases). This CDR3 contains 14 residues. Germline V lookup: CDR1 SGHRS, CDR2 YFSETQ. The V end lost 0 bases, the J end lost 4 bases, and 10 bases lay between the germline ends. DNA for the CDR3: TGCGCCAGCAGCTTGGCCCTACAGGGCTATGGCTACACCTTC. It specifies CASSLALQGYGYTF.

This clone was found once. The J gene is TRBJ1-1, the V gene TRBV3-1 (or the pseudogene TRBV3-2); D gene ambiguous. Trimming shortened V by 2 bases and J by 4 bases, and 5 bases separated the two germline ends. CDR3 size: 12 residues. Germline values: CDR1 LGHDT, CDR2 YNNKEL (reference sequence). CDR3 DNA sequence: TGTGCCAGCAGCCAATCATCCACTGAAGCTTTCTTT. This encodes CASSQSSTEAFF.